One sample yielded the 16 T cell receptor beta chains listed below, sequenced in a study of T cell repertoires in cytomegalovirus infection (dated by TCRdb to between 2019 and 2020). The sequencing machine was an Illumina HiSeq 1500. Starting from the raw public reads, TCRdb applied fastp trimming at Q25, assembled clones with MiXCR and retained in-frame beta chains. Every distinct CDR3 protein forms one entry, paired with its most common genes and DNA. The sample yields around 350,000 distinct CDR3 sequences; over 15% were counted once. Together, the top ten hold around 8.6% of the sample. The sample comprised PBMCs. The source is a human donor in good health (CMV status not recorded). Some clones in this sample may be carry-over from other donors' samples.

This clonotype was found many times. The chain is built from TRBV6-2 or TRBV6-3 and TRBJ2-7; 9 positions match TRBD1. The CDR3 contains 16 residues. V was clipped by 5 bases and J by 5 bases; unmatched bases: 13. CDR1 and CDR2 (germline): MNHEY, SVGEGT. The CDR3 DNA sequence: TGTGCCAGCAGTCCTCAGGCCGGGACAGGGTACCACGAGCAGTACTTC. Protein product: CASSPQAGTGYHEQYF.

In its sample, this clonotype was seen a few times. The gene calls are TRBV10-3 and TRBJ2-3; 9 positions match TRBD1. Germline values: CDR1 ENHRY, CDR2 SYGVKD. This CDR3 comprises 17 residues. J lost 3 bases, V lost 2 bases, and 9 bases had no gene match. The CDR3 DNA sequence: TGTGCCATCAGTGAGGTCAAGAGGACAGGGGTGACAGATACGCAGTATTTT. Translated, it gives CAISEVKRTGVTDTQYF.

A few counts support this clonotype. V gene TRBV27 combines with J gene TRBJ2-5; a weak D match, TRBD2 (6 bases). The CDR3 length is 14 residues. CDR1 and CDR2 from the germline V gene are MNHEY and SMNVEV (reference sequence). V lost 5 bases, J lost 5 bases, and 15 bases lay in between. CDR3 sequence (DNA): TGTGCCAGCAGTCGAGGACCCGCGGGGGAGACCCAGTACTTC. Translated: CASSRGPAGETQYF.

This clonotype was seen repeatedly, ten times or more. In nucleotides, the CDR3 is TGTGCCAGCAGCCATGGGACAGCCGTCTTGGAGACCCAGTACTTC. This sequence encodes CASSHGTAVLETQYF. The gene calls are TRBV7-2 and TRBJ2-5; 7 positions match TRBD1. Germline assignment: CDR1 SGHTA and CDR2 FQGNSA. The CDR3 is 15 residues long. V was pared by 5 bases and J by 5 bases, with 11 bases of the junction left unmatched. Together with reference TRBV7-2 and TRBJ2-5, the CDR3 gives the full variable domain: GAGVSQSPSNKVTEKGKDVELRCDPISGHTALYWYRQSLGQGLEFLIYFQGNSAPDKSGLPSDRFSAERTGGSVSTLTIQRTQQEDSAVYLCASSHGTAVLETQYFGPGTRLLVL.

This clonotype has ten or more counts. V gene TRBV20-1 combines with J gene TRBJ1-1; D unresolved. This CDR3 contains 13 residues. Germline CDR1 DFQATT, CDR2 SNEGSKA (reference sequence). Trimming cost V 4 bases and J 0 bases, with 9 bases left between them. The CDR3 DNA reads as TGCAGTGCTAAAGGGCGATTGAACACTGAAGCTTTCTTT. The encoded protein is CSAKGRLNTEAFF.

This clonotype has just a few counts. The chain links TRBV6-2 or TRBV6-3 to TRBJ2-6, with TRBD1 matching 7 bases. The germline gives CDR1 MNHEY, CDR2 SVGEGT. The junction had 13 bases not matched to a gene; V was cut back by 6 bases and J by 2 bases. This CDR3 contains 18 residues. The CDR3 DNA reads TGTGCCAGCAGCCAAAGGGACAGCCGACGCGCTGGGGCCAACGTCCTGACTTTC. Its translation is CASSQRDSRRAGANVLTF.

Many counts were recorded for this clonotype. J is TRBJ2-3 and V is TRBV7-6, with TRBD2 matching 7 bases. This CDR3 region has 15 residues. CDR1 is SGHVS, CDR2 FNYEAQ, per germline. The junction had 11 bases not matched to a gene; V was cut back by 5 bases and J by 6 bases. The CDR3 loop reads CASSPGAGEWDTQYF. The CDR3 nucleotides read TGTGCCAGCAGCCCAGGTGCGGGAGAATGGGATACGCAGTATTTT.

There are many counts of this clonotype. The DNA of the CDR3 is TGTGCCAGCAGTCGTGAGGGGAATTCACCCCTCCACTTT. This translates into CASSREGNSPLHF. The rearrangement uses TRBV12-3 or TRBV12-4 and TRBJ1-6; D possibly corresponds to TRBD1 (5 bases). This CDR3 region has 13 residues. Trimming removed 5 bases at V and 7 bases at J, with 9 bases between.

The table lists this clonotype with many counts. The genes are TRBV12-3 or TRBV12-4 and TRBJ2-5; a possible D gene is TRBD1 (5 bases). The CDR3 runs 14 residues. V dropped 5 bases and J dropped 3 bases, with 13 bases sitting between them. The CDR3 loop reads CASSRQGIEETQYF. The CDR3 DNA is TGTGCCAGCAGTCGGCAGGGTATCGAAGAGACCCAGTACTTC.

At least ten counts were recorded for this clonotype. The genes are TRBV12-3 or TRBV12-4 and TRBJ1-2; D might be TRBD1 (6 bases). Between the trimmed V and J ends, which lost 3 bases and 8 bases, there was a span of 16 bases. This CDR3 comprises 14 residues. CDR3 in amino acids: CASSLGAGTPGYTF. CDR3 in DNA: TGTGCCAGCAGTTTGGGGGCGGGTACCCCCGGCTACACCTTC.

J is TRBJ2-3 and V is TRBV20-1; D gene ambiguous. Germline CDR1 and CDR2: DFQATT and SNEGSKA (reference sequence). There are 15 residues in the CDR3. V lost 6 bases, J lost 0 bases, and 16 bases lay in between. CDR3 loop: CSATVRAASTDTQYF. The CDR3 DNA reads as TGCAGTGCAACCGTCCGGGCGGCTAGCACAGATACGCAGTATTTT.

This clonotype has a single count. The chain carries TRBV2 and TRBJ1-6; the match to TRBD1 covers 10 bases. CDR1 is SNHLY, CDR2 FYNNEI, per germline. The CDR3 length is 16 residues. J was trimmed by 6 bases and V by 4 bases; bases with no gene match: 6. The CDR3, as DNA: TGTGCCAGCAGTGTTCGACAGGGGGCGGGTAATTCACCCCTCCACTTT. Protein product: CASSVRQGAGNSPLHF.

This clonotype has a count of ten or more. The chain joins TRBV12-3 or TRBV12-4 to TRBJ2-1; D is possibly TRBD1 (5 bases). Trimming stripped 3 bases from V and 8 bases from J, with 14 bases between. The CDR3 covers 14 residues. CDR3 in DNA: TGTGCCAGCAGTTTTGGGGCCCTAGTTCATGAGCAGTTCTTC. Protein sequence: CASSFGALVHEQFF.

This chain links TRBV5-1 with TRBJ2-3; D is unresolved. The CDR3 is 14 amino acids. V gave up 3 bases and J gave up 10 bases, with 18 bases separating them. From germline, CDR1 is SGHRS and CDR2 YFSETQ. CDR3 sequence (DNA): TGCGCCAGCAGCTCCTCCTCCAACTTAGTAGCGCAGTATTTT. Residues: CASSSSSNLVAQYF.

The chain uses TRBV5-1 and TRBJ1-6; D is unresolved. The CDR3 contains 12 residues. Trimming shortened V by 3 bases and J by 12 bases, and 10 bases separated the two germline ends. Germline V lookup: CDR1 SGHRS, CDR2 YFSETQ. The CDR3 DNA is TGCGCCAGCAGCTCAAGCAACGGACCCCTCCACTTT. Protein sequence: CASSSSNGPLHF.

In its sample, this clonotype was seen many times. The rearrangement joins TRBV20-1 to TRBJ2-7; 10 positions agree with TRBD2. CDR1 and CDR2 from the germline V gene are DFQATT and SNEGSKA (reference sequence). V trimming: 1 base; J trimming: 6 bases; junction bases outside the gene matches: 6. CDR3 length: 14 amino acids. CDR3 DNA sequence: TGCAGTGCTAGAGGGAGCGGGGGGGTTGGCGAGCAGTACTTC. Protein: CSARGSGGVGEQYF.